This T cell receptor beta chain was captured by sequencing in a study of T cells in Graves' hyperthyroidism and ophthalmopathy. Amplification yielded TCR beta CDR3 regions, with RNA transcripts as the source. First-round RT-PCR with HTBI primers amplified the TCR CDR3 region. TCRdb used MiXCR to reprocess the multiplex PCR reads, holding one entry per CDR3 protein. The data show hundreds of thousands of distinct CDR3 sequences, 12% to 15% seen once. PBMCs were collected from a roughly 9.7 ml volume of fresh peripheral blood. This clonotype was recorded many times. The CDR3 extends over 16 amino acids. Unmatched junction bases numbered 6, after V lost 2 bases and J lost 0 bases. Germline CDR1 DFQATT, CDR2 SNEGSKA (reference sequence).

Sequencing was done on a sample of blood. The receptor was derived from a woman between 18 and 30 years old with Graves' hyperthyroidism. This sequence joins TRBV20-1 and TRBJ2-7, with 11 bases fitting TRBD2. The CDR3 DNA sequence: TGCAGTGCTAGAAGGCTAGCGGGAGGTCTCTCCTACGAGCAGTACTTC. Translating it yields CSARRLAGGLSYEQYF.